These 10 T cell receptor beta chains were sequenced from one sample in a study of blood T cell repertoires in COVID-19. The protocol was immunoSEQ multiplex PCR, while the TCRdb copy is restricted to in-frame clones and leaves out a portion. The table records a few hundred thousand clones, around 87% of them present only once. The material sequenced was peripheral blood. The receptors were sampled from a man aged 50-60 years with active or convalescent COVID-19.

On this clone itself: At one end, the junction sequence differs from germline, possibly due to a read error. The CDR3 is CASSPGQGRSNEQFF. CDR3 in DNA: TGTGCTAGCAGCCCGGGACAGGGACGTTCCAATGAGCAGTTCTTC. The chain links TRBV7-7 to TRBJ2-1, with 9 bases that match TRBD1. The CDR3 has 15 amino acids. Germline CDR1 reads SSHAT; CDR2 reads FNYEAQ (reference sequence).

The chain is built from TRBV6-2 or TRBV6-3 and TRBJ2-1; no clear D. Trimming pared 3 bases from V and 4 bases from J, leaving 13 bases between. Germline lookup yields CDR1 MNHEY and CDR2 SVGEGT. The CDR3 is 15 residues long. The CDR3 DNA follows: TGTGCCAGCAGTTATCACCAATCCAGGTACAATGAGCAGTTCTTC. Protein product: CASSYHQSRYNEQFF.

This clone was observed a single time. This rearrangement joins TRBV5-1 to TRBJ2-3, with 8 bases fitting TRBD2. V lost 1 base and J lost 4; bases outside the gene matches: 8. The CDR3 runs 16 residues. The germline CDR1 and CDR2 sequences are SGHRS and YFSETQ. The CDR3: CASSLLTGGAADTQYF. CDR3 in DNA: TGCGCCAGCAGCTTGTTGACCGGGGGGGCGGCAGATACGCAGTATTTT.

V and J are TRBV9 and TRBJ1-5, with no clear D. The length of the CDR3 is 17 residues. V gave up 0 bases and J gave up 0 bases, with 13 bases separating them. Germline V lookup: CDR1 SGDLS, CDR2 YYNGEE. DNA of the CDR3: TGTGCCAGCAGCGTAGCTCTAGGAACGCATAGCAATCAGCCCCAGCATTTT. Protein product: CASSVALGTHSNQPQHF.

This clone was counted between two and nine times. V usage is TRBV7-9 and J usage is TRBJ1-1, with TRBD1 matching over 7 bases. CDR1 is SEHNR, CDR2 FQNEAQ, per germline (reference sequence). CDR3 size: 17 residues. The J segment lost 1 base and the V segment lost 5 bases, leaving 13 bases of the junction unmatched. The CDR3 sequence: CASSPSRGRIRNTEAFF. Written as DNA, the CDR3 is TGTGCCAGCAGCCCCAGTAGGGGGCGGATAAGGAACACTGAAGCTTTCTTT.

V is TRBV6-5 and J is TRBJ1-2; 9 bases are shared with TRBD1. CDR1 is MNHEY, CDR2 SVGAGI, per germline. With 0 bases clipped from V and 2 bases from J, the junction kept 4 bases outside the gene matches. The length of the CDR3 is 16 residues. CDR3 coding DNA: TGTGCCAGCAGTTACTCGTGGACAGGGGCCAACTATGGCTACACCTTC. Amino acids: CASSYSWTGANYGYTF.

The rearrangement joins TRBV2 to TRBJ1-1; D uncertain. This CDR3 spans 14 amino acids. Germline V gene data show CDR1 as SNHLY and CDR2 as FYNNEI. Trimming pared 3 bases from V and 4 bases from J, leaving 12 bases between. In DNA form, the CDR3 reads TGTGCCAGCAGTGAGTGGAGGGATGGCACTGAAGCTTTCTTT. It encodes CASSEWRDGTEAFF.

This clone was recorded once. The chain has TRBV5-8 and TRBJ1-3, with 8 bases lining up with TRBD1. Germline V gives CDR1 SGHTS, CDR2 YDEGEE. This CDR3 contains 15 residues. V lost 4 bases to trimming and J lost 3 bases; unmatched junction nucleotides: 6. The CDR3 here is CASSISTGVGNTIYF. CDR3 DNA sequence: TGTGCCAGCAGCATTTCGACAGGGGTTGGAAACACCATATATTTT.

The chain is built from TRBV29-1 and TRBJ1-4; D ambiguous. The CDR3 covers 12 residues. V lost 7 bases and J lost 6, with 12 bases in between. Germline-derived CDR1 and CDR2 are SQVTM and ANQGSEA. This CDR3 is CSAAGGDEKLFF. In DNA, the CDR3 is TGCAGCGCCGCGGGTGGGGATGAAAAACTGTTTTTT. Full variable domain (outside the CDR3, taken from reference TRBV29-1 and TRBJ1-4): SAVISQKPSRDICQRGTSLTIQCQVDSQVTMMFWYRQQPGQSLTLIATANQGSEATYESGFVIDKFPISRPNLTFSTLTVSNMSPEDSSIYLCSAAGGDEKLFFGSGTQLSVL.

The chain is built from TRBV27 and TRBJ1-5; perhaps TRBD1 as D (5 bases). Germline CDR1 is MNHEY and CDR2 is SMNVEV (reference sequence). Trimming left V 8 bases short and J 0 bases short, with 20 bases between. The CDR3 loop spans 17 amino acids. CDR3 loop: CASGWGRAPNSNQPQHF. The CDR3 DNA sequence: TGTGCCAGCGGGTGGGGCAGAGCTCCGAATAGCAATCAGCCCCAGCATTTT.